Listed below are T cell receptor beta chains from one sample, sequenced in a study of PD-1 blockade in mismatch repair-deficient tumors. Clones were sequenced by immunoSEQ multiplex PCR, and TCRdb holds only the in-frame ones, with some missing. The repertoire includes 60,000 to 75,000 clones, around 88% of them detected once, and around 13% sits in the top ten. The source material was peripheral blood, sampled 52 weeks after starting pembrolizumab. The receptors stem from an adult with mismatch repair-deficient cancer. CDR3s include the opening cysteine and the closing phenylalanine or tryptophan. A D gene is named only where the DNA matches it firmly. Some rows have no size entry. The others give once, few or many, or a class for an expanded clone.

v_gene	abundance	j_gene	d_gene	CDR3nt	CDR3aa
TRBV28	-	TRBJ1-5	TRBD1	TGTGCCAGCAGTCCCCACCAGGGGGCCAATCAGCCCCAGCATTTT	CASSPHQGANQPQHF
TRBV28	-	TRBJ2-2	-	TGTGCCAGCAGTTTATCGGTACCGCCCGGGGAGCTGTTTTTT	CASSLSVPPGELFF
TRBV27	-	TRBJ2-5	TRBD2	TGTGCCAGCAGTTTGAGCGGGAGAGGGGAGACCCAGTACTTC	CASSLSGRGETQYF
TRBV2	-	TRBJ1-1	-	TGTGCCAGCAGTGAATCTCACACTGAAGCTTTCTTT	CASSESHTEAFF
TRBV18	-	TRBJ1-6	-	TGTGCCAGCTCACCCAGGACACGGGGGGATAATTCACCCCTCCACTTT	CASSPRTRGDNSPLHF
TRBV6-6	-	TRBJ1-5	-	TGTGCCAGCAGTTACGGGATTAGGGGCAATCAGCCCCAGCATTTT	CASSYGIRGNQPQHF
TRBV7-9	-	TRBJ2-1	TRBD2	TGTGCCAGCAGCCCCGGGCCCCAGCGGGAGGCTTACAATGAGCAGTTCTTC	CASSPGPQREAYNEQFF
TRBV11-3	-	TRBJ1-3	-	TGTGCCAGCAGCTTAGGGGCCGGATCCTCTGGAAACACCATATATTTT	CASSLGAGSSGNTIYF
TRBV29-1	-	TRBJ2-5	TRBD1	TGCAGCGGTACCGGGACAGCGATAGGTACCCAGTACTTC	CSGTGTAIGTQYF
TRBV15	-	TRBJ1-4	-	TGTGCCACCAGCAGAGTAAGGGGGGGTGGCGAAAAACTGTTTTTT	CATSRVRGGGEKLFF
TRBV11-2	-	TRBJ2-2	-	TGTGCCAGCAGCCATCGGGGCGGGGAGCTGTTTTTT	CASSHRGGELFF
TRBV11-1	-	TRBJ2-1	TRBD2	TGTGCCAGCAGGCCTAGCGGGAGTCCCTACAATGAGCAGTTCTTC	CASRPSGSPYNEQFF
TRBV6-5	-	TRBJ1-2	TRBD1	TGTGCCAGCAGTCCCCGGACAGGGTTCTATGGCTACACCTTC	CASSPRTGFYGYTF
TRBV5-1	few	TRBJ2-7	-	TGCGCCAGCAGCTTGATTTGGCTAGGGGGCGAGCAGTACTTC	CASSLIWLGGEQYF
TRBV4-1	-	TRBJ2-7	TRBD2	TGCGCCAGCAGCCAAGACTCCCCAAGCGGGAGTTTAAACGAGCAGTACTTC	CASSQDSPSGSLNEQYF
TRBV28	-	TRBJ1-4	TRBD1	TGTGCCAGCAGTTCGGGACAGAGCAATGACAAACTGTTTTTT	CASSSGQSNDKLFF
TRBV2	-	TRBJ1-1	TRBD1	TGTGCCAGCAGCTCGGACAGGGGGAGGCCCCGGAGCACTGAAGCTTTCTTT	CASSSDRGRPRSTEAFF
TRBV7-9	-	TRBJ2-5	-	TGTGCCAGCAGCCCAAACTCCGGGTTTCAAGAGACCCAGTACTTC	CASSPNSGFQETQYF
TRBV7-9	-	TRBJ2-1	TRBD2	TGTGCCAGCAGCCGGAGCGGGAGAGAATTTGATGAGCAGTTCTTC	CASSRSGREFDEQFF
TRBV13	-	TRBJ2-1	-	TGTGCCAGCAGACGGGGCGGGACTCACAATGAGCAGTTCTTC	CASRRGGTHNEQFF
TRBV6-1	-	TRBJ1-2	-	TGTGCCAGCAGGTACTTGGATGGCTACACCTTC	CASRYLDGYTF